This T cell receptor (beta chain) was observed in a study of TIL therapy for anti-PD-1-resistant metastatic lung cancer. This sample's time point: pre-treatment sample, taken before nivolumab and TIL therapy. The tumor samples were excised metastases, mostly pleural nodules or supraclavicular lymph nodes. The V gene's germline CDR1 is SGHRS and CDR2 YFSETQ. The CDR3 consists of 14 residues. V lost 3 bases and J 1 base, leaving 8 bases between the germline ends. About this clone: Its cognate antigen is unknown.

The libraries were made with immunoSEQ v3. The method was immunoSEQ multiplex PCR; TCRdb's version includes in-frame clones alone and lacks a portion of them. The sample has roughly 92,000 clones; roughly two thirds are singletons. General study points: TIL cultures after expansion showed higher clonality and lower diversity than baseline tumor (median around 5.9% vs 31%).

The rearrangement uses TRBV5-1 and TRBJ1-3; D remains unclear. This sequence originates from a person between 25 and 79 years old with non-small cell lung cancer. Sequenced material: tumor tissue, taken at baseline. DNA of the CDR3: TGCGCCAGCAGCTCGTCGGTATCTGGAAACACCATATATTTT. It is translated as CASSSSVSGNTIYF.